The 21 T cell receptor beta chains presented below share a single source sample, sequenced in a study of blood T cell repertoires in COVID-19. The table came from immunoSEQ multiplex PCR; TCRdb's copy has only in-frame clones and leaves some out. The data contain roughly 200,000 clones, roughly 85% of them singletons. The sample was PBMCs or T cells enriched from blood (not recorded which). The receptors stem from a man in his forties who had recovered from COVID-19.

The V gene is TRBV7-3, the J gene TRBJ1-5; no firm D call. Trimming removed 1 base at V and 6 bases at J, with 7 bases between. Germline loops: CDR1 SGHTA, CDR2 FQGTGA. CDR3 length: 13 residues. DNA for the CDR3: TGTGCCAGCAGCTTAATGGGGAGTCAGCCCCAGCATTTT. It yields the protein CASSLMGSQPQHF.

The rearrangement links TRBV9 to TRBJ2-7; perhaps TRBD1 as D (5 bases). Trimming shortened V by 0 bases and J by 3 bases, and 16 bases separated the two germline ends. Germline CDR1 is SGDLS and CDR2 is YYNGEE. This CDR3 is 16 amino acids long. The CDR3 nucleotides read TGTGCCAGCAGCGTAGGCAGTCCTGGGCAGGGCTACGAGCAGTACTTC. Its translation: CASSVGSPGQGYEQYF.

The chain links TRBV27 to TRBJ2-7, with 7 bases matching TRBD2. Per germline, CDR1 MNHEY and CDR2 SMNVEV (reference sequence). The length of the CDR3 is 16 residues. J gave up 0 bases and V 5 bases, and 10 bases lay outside the gene matches. CDR3 DNA: TGTGCCAGCAGTCCCCCGACTAGCACTATCTCCTACGAGCAGTACTTC. Translated, it gives CASSPPTSTISYEQYF.

This clone was recorded a few times. This sequence joins TRBV6-5 and TRBJ1-1; D remains unclear. This CDR3 is 15 amino acids long. V lost 2 bases, J lost 5 bases, and 15 bases lay in between. Germline V gene lookup returns CDR1 MNHEY and CDR2 SVGAGI. The CDR3 loop is CASSYPGPRGTEAFF. The CDR3 DNA follows: TGTGCCAGCAGTTACCCGGGCCCCCGGGGAACTGAAGCTTTCTTT.

This chain uses TRBV30 with TRBJ1-2, with a possible D match to TRBD1 (6 bases). Germline CDR1 GTSNPN, CDR2 SVGIG (reference sequence). CDR3 length: 14 amino acids. V gave up 0 bases and J gave up 6 bases, with 14 bases separating them. The CDR3 bases are TGTGCCTGGAGTGTTAGTACAGGGCTAAATGGCTACACCTTC. Its translation: CAWSVSTGLNGYTF.

V and J are TRBV6-5 and TRBJ1-5; D remains unclear. Germline-derived CDR1 and CDR2 are MNHEY and SVGAGI. CDR3 size: 13 residues. V was cut by 5 bases and J by 2 bases, with 7 bases left in between. The CDR3, as DNA: TGTGCCAGCAGTCAGGCAGGCAATCAGCCCCAGCATTTT. This translates into CASSQAGNQPQHF.

This chain joins TRBV24-1 and TRBJ2-3; 7 bases align to TRBD1. This CDR3 is 15 amino acids long. Trimming cost V 3 bases and J 0 bases; bases outside gene matches: 2. The germline gives CDR1 KGHDR, CDR2 SFDVKD. The CDR3 coding sequence is TGTGCCACCAGTGATAGGACAGGTAGCACAGATACGCAGTATTTT. Protein: CATSDRTGSTDTQYF.

The V and J genes are TRBV2 and TRBJ2-5; D might be TRBD2 (6 bases). V lost 6 bases, J lost 9 bases, and 11 bases lay in between. Germline V lookup: CDR1 SNHLY, CDR2 FYNNEI. The CDR3 extends over 11 amino acids. CDR3 nucleotides: TGTGCCAGCAGCGTGAGCGGGTCCCAGTACTTC. It translates to CASSVSGSQYF.

The V gene is TRBV6-4, the J gene TRBJ2-1; 9 bases are a match to TRBD2. Germline values: CDR1 MRHNA, CDR2 SNTAGT. The CDR3 is 15 residues long. V dropped 3 bases and J dropped 2; count of bases not matched to a gene: 2. CDR3 in amino acids: CASSEREGPYNEQFF. The CDR3 region has the DNA TGTGCCAGCAGTGAGCGGGAGGGCCCCTACAATGAGCAGTTCTTC.

The chain combines TRBV29-1 with TRBJ2-2, with TRBD1 identical over 7 bases. In germline, CDR1 is SQVTM, CDR2 ANQGSEA. J lost 5 bases, V lost 3 bases, and 6 bases had no gene match. The CDR3 is 14 residues long. The CDR3 DNA reads as TGCAGCGTTGACGTCAGGGGGAGTACCGGGGAGCTGTTTTTT. Translation gives CSVDVRGSTGELFF.

The rearrangement uses TRBV4-1 and TRBJ1-1; D remains ambiguous. The CDR3 contains 16 residues. CDR1 and CDR2 (germline): MGHRA, YSYEKL. V was clipped by 4 bases and J by 0 bases, with 15 bases between them. The CDR3 region is CASSPVGEGMNTEAFF. DNA of the CDR3: TGCGCCAGCAGCCCAGTCGGGGAGGGTATGAACACTGAAGCTTTCTTT.

This clone was recorded once. The DNA of the CDR3 is TGTGCCAGCTCACCAGGGACTGGGCAAGGGCAGCAGTTCTTC. It encodes CASSPGTGQGQQFF. This sequence joins TRBV18 and TRBJ2-1; weak D call: TRBD2 (6 bases). V was cut by 2 bases and J by 11 bases, with 16 bases left in between. CDR3 length equals 14 residues. CDR1 and CDR2 from the germline V gene are KGHSH and LQKENI.

This chain connects TRBV6-5 to TRBJ1-1; D remains unclear. V was cut by 7 bases and J by 8 bases, with 17 bases left in between. Germline assignment: CDR1 MNHEY and CDR2 SVGAGI. The CDR3 consists of 13 residues. Written as DNA, the CDR3 is TGTGCCAGCACCGAAGTAGCGGGCCTGGAAGCTTTCTTT. It translates to CASTEVAGLEAFF.

The V call is TRBV4-3, the J call TRBJ2-7, with 11 bases lining up with TRBD1. Trimming at V came to 0 bases and at J to 7 bases, leaving 11 bases not matched to a gene. The CDR3 loop spans 17 amino acids. Per germline, CDR1 LGHNA and CDR2 YSLEER. The DNA for the CDR3 is TGCGCCAGCAGCCAAGATCCGTGGGACAGGGGGAAAGGGGAGCAGTACTTC. Translating gives CASSQDPWDRGKGEQYF.

This chain uses TRBV29-1 with TRBJ2-7; TRBD2 aligns across 8 bases. The CDR3 has 17 amino acids. In germline, CDR1 is SQVTM, CDR2 ANQGSEA. Trimming took 2 bases from V and 4 from J; bases not matched to a gene: 16. For the CDR3, the DNA is TGCAGCGTTGAAAGAGGTGTTATACTAGCGGATTTTTACGAGCAGTACTTC. Translated: CSVERGVILADFYEQYF.

The CDR3 DNA sequence: TGTGCCAGCAGCCGGGGTTTGGGGTCCTACAACTCTGGGGCCAACGTCCTGACTTTC. Its protein product is CASSRGLGSYNSGANVLTF. The chain combines TRBV5-5 with TRBJ2-6, with D possibly matching TRBD2 (5 bases). This CDR3 region has 19 residues. The V and J ends lost 4 bases and 0 bases respectively, with 20 bases between them. In germline, CDR1 is SGHKS, CDR2 YYEKEE (reference sequence).

In this sample, this clone turned up once. This CDR3 is CASSPGLAGNYEQYF. CDR3 DNA: TGCGCCAGCAGCCCGGGACTAGCGGGGAACTACGAGCAGTACTTC. This rearrangement joins TRBV4-1 to TRBJ2-7, with 13 bases identical to TRBD2. The trim removed 4 bases at V and 3 bases at J, leaving 3 bases unmatched. This CDR3 spans 15 amino acids. Germline loops: CDR1 MGHRA, CDR2 YSYEKL.

This chain links TRBV7-3 with TRBJ2-5; 9 nucleotides agree with TRBD1. The length of the CDR3 is 15 residues. Germline lookup yields CDR1 SGHTA and CDR2 FQGTGA. The J segment lost 5 bases and the V segment lost 2 bases, leaving 6 bases of the junction unmatched. The CDR3 region has the DNA TGTGCCAGCAGCTTAGAGGGACAGGGCTCTGAGACCCAGTACTTC. This gives the protein CASSLEGQGSETQYF.

The chain uses TRBV11-2 and TRBJ1-2, with 7 nucleotides matching TRBD1. In germline, CDR1 is SGHAT, CDR2 FQNNGV. V lost 1 base and J lost 6; bases outside the gene matches: 8. The CDR3 covers 15 residues. The CDR3 spells CASSLGGTVTHGYTF. CDR3 bases: TGTGCCAGCAGCTTAGGAGGGACAGTAACGCATGGCTACACCTTC. The full variable domain, with the rest looked up from reference TRBV11-2 and TRBJ1-2, is EAGVAQSPRYKIIEKRQSVAFWCNPISGHATLYWYQQILGQGPKLLIQFQNNGVVDDSQLPKDRFSAERLKGVDSTLKIQPAKLEDSAVYLCASSLGGTVTHGYTFGSGTRLTVV.

This clone was seen once. The chain joins TRBV5-4 to TRBJ1-5; 7 bases match TRBD1. V dropped 3 bases and J dropped 1; count of bases not matched to a gene: 13. Germline V lookup: CDR1 SGHNT, CDR2 YYREEE (reference sequence). The CDR3 consists of 18 residues. For the CDR3, the DNA is TGTGCCAGCAGCTATCACGGACAGGCCGGAGGGAGCAATCAGCCCCAGCATTTT. Amino acid sequence: CASSYHGQAGGSNQPQHF.

The chain has TRBV28 and TRBJ2-1; 10 bases are shared with TRBD2. Germline loops: CDR1 MDHEN, CDR2 SYDVKM. Germline trimming cut 9 bases from V and 6 bases from J; bases unmatched to any gene: 5. The CDR3 has 13 amino acids. The CDR3 nucleotides are TGTGCCAGTTTGGCTAGCGGGAGCAATGAGCAGTTCTTC. This gives the protein CASLASGSNEQFF.